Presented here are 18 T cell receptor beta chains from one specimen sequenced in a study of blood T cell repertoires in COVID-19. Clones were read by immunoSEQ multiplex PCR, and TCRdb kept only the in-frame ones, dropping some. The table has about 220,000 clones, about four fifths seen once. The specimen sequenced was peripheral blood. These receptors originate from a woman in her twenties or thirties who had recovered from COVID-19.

CDR3 nucleotide sequence: TGCAGCGTTGAAGGGCCGGGACAGGGGGCGCAGGAGCCCTATGGCTACACCTTC. It is translated as CSVEGPGQGAQEPYGYTF. V is TRBV29-1 and J is TRBJ1-2; 12 bases agree with TRBD1. This CDR3 contains 18 residues. Germline V CDR1 and CDR2: SQVTM, ANQGSEA. V was clipped by 1 base and J by 4 bases; unmatched bases: 13.

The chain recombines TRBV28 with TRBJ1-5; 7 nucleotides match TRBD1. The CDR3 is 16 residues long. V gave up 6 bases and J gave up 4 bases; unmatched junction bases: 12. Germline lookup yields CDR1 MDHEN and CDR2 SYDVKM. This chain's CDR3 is CASSSIDRAKNQPQHF. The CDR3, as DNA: TGTGCCAGCAGCTCAATCGACAGGGCGAAGAATCAGCCCCAGCATTTT.

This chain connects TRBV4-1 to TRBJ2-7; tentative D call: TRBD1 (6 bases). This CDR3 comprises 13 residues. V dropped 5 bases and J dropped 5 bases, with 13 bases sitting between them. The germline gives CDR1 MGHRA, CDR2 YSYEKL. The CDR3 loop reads CASSFTPGDEQYF. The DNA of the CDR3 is TGCGCCAGCAGCTTCACCCCAGGGGACGAGCAGTACTTC.

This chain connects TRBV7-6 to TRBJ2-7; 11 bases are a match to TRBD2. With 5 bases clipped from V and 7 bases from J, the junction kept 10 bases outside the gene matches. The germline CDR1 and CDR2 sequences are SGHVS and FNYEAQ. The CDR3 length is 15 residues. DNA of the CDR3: TGTGCCAGCAGCCTGGGACTAGCGGCGGTGGGGGAGCAGTACTTC. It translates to CASSLGLAAVGEQYF. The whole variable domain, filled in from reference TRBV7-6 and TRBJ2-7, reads GAGVSQSPRYKVTKRGQDVALRCDPISGHVSLYWYRQALGQGPEFLTYFNYEAQQDKSGLPNDRFSAERPEGSISTLTIQRTEQRDSAMYRCASSLGLAAVGEQYFGPGTRLTVT.

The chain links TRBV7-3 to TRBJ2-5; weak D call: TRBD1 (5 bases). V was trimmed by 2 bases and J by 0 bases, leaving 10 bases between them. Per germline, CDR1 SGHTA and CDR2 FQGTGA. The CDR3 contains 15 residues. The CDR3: CASSLYAGYQETQYF. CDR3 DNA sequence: TGTGCCAGCAGCTTATACGCAGGGTACCAAGAGACCCAGTACTTC.

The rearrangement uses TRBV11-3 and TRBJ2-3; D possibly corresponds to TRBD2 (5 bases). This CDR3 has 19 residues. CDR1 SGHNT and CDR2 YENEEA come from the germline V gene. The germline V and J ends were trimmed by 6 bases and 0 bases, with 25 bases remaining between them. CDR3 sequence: CASRPPGIHSSTSTDTQYF. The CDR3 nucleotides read TGTGCCAGCAGACCACCCGGGATCCACTCTTCAACTAGCACAGATACGCAGTATTTT.

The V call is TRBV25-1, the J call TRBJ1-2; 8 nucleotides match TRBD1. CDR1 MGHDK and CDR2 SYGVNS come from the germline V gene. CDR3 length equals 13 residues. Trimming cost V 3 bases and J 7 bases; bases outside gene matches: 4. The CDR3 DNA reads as TGTGCCAGCAGTGATACAGGGGGGAGTGGCTACACCTTC. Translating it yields CASSDTGGSGYTF.

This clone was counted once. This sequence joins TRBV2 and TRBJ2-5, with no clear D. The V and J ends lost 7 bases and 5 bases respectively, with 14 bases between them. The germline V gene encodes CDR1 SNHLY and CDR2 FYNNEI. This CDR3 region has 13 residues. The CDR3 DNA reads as TGTGCCAGCAAGCGAGGAGAAATCGAGACCCAGTACTTC. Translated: CASKRGEIETQYF.

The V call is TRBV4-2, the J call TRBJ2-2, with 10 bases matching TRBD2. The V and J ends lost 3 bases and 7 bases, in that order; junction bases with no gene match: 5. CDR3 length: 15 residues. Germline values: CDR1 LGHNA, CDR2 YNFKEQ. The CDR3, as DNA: TGTGCCAGCAGCCAGGGGACTAGCGAGGGCGGGGAGCTGTTTTTT. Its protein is CASSQGTSEGGELFF.

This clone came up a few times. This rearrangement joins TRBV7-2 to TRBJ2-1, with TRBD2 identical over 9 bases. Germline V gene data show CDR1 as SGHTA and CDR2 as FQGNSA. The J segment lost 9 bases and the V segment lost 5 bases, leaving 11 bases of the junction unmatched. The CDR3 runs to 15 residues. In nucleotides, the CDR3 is TGTGCCAGCAGCCGCCGCGCGGGAGGGCCGGTTGAGCAGTTCTTC. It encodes CASSRRAGGPVEQFF.

The CDR3 sequence: CASTLSIGEQYF. CDR3 nucleotides: TGTGCCAGCACCCTAAGCATCGGCGAGCAGTACTTC. The gene calls are TRBV28 and TRBJ2-7; D unresolved. This CDR3 spans 12 amino acids. V was trimmed by 7 bases and J by 6 bases, leaving 13 bases between them. CDR1 is MDHEN and CDR2 is SYDVKM in the germline V gene.

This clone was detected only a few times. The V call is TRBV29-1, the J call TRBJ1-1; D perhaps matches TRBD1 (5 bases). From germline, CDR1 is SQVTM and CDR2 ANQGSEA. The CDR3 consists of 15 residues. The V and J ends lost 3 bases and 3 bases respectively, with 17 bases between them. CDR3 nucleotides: TGCAGCGTTGATAAGAGTTGGGAAGGGGACACTGAAGCTTTCTTT. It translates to CSVDKSWEGDTEAFF.

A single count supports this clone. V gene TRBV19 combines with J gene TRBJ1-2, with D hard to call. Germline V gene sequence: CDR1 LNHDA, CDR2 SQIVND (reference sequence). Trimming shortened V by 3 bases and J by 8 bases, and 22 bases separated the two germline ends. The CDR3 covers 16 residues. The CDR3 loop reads CASSMRTATTLGGYTF. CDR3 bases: TGTGCCAGTAGTATGCGGACTGCCACTACCCTGGGCGGCTACACCTTC.

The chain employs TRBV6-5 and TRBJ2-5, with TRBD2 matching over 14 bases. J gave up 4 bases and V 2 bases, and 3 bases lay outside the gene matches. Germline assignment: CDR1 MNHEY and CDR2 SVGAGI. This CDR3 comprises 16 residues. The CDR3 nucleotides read TGTGCCAGCAGTTACGGACTAGCGGGAGGAGGAGAGACCCAGTACTTC. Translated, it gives CASSYGLAGGGETQYF.

The CDR3 sequence is CASSPTPGSPLHF. The CDR3 coding sequence is TGTGCCAGCAGCCCTACGCCAGGGTCACCCCTCCACTTT. V and J are TRBV11-2 and TRBJ1-6; the D gene is possibly TRBD1 (5 bases). The germline V gene encodes CDR1 SGHAT and CDR2 FQNNGV. This CDR3 comprises 13 residues. V was shortened by 5 bases and J by 10 bases, with 12 bases between the two germline ends.

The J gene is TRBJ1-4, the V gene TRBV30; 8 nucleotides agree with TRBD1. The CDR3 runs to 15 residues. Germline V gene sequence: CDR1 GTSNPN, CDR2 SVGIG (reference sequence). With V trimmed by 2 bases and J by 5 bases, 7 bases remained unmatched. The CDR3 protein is CAWSPSTGENEKLFF. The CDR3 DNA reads TGTGCCTGGAGTCCCTCGACAGGGGAAAATGAAAAACTGTTTTTT.

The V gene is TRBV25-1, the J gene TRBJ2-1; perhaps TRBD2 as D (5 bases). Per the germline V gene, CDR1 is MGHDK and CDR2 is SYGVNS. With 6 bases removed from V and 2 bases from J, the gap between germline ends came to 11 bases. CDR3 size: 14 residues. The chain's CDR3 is CASREDGTYNEQFF. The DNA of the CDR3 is TGTGCCAGCAGAGAGGACGGGACCTACAATGAGCAGTTCTTC. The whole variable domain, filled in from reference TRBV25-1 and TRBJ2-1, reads EADIYQTPRYLVIGTGKKITLECSQTMGHDKMYWYQQDPGMELHLIHYSYGVNSTEKGDLSSESTVSRIRTEHFPLTLESARPSHTSQYLCASREDGTYNEQFFGPGTRLTVL.

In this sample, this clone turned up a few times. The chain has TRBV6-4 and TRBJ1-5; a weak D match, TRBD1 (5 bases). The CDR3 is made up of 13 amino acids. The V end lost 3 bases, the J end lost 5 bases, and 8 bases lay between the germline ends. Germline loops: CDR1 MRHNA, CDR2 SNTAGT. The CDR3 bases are TGTGCCAGCAGTGAACAGGCGGATCAGCCCCAGCATTTT. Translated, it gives CASSEQADQPQHF.